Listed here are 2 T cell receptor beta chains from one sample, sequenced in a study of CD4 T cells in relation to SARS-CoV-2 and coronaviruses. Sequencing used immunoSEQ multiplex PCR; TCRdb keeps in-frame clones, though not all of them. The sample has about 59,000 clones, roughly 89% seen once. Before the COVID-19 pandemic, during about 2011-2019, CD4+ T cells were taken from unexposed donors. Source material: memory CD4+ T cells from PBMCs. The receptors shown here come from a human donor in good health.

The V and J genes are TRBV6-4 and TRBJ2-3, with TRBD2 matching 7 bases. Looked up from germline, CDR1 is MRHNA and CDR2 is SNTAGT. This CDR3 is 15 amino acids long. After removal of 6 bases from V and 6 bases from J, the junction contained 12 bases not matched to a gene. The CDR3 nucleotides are TGTGCCAGCAGGAGGACTAGTAGTGATCTCGATACGCAGTATTTT. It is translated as CASRRTSSDLDTQYF.

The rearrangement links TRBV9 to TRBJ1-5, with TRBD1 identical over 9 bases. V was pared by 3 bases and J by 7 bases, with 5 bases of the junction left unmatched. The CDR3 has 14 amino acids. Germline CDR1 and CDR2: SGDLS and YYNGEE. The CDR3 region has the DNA TGTGCCAGCAGCGCCGGGACAGGGTACCAGCCCCAGCATTTT. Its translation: CASSAGTGYQPQHF.